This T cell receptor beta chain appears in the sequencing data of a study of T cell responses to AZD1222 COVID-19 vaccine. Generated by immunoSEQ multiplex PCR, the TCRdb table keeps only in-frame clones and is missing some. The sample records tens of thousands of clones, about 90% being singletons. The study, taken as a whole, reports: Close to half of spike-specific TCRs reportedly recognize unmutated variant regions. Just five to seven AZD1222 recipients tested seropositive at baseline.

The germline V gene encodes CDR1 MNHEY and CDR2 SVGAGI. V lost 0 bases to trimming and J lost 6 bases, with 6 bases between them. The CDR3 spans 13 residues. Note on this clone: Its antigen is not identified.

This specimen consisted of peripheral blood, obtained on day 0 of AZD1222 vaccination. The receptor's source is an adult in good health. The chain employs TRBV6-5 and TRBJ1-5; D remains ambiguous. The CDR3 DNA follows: TGTGCCAGCAGTTACTCGGAATCTCAGCCCCAGCATTTT. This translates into CASSYSESQPQHF.